These T cell receptor beta chains were read from a single sample in a study of T cell changes during pregnancy in multiple sclerosis. TCRdb's copy holds only in-frame clones and misses some; the assay was immunoSEQ multiplex PCR. The data contain about 64,000 clones, roughly 87% of them singletons. The starting material was peripheral blood, obtained in the third trimester of pregnancy. The receptors here all came from a female donor in good health, enrolled as a control in a pregnancy study. Both conserved end residues are part of each CDR3. Each record gives: J gene, V gene, D gene, clone size, CDR3 protein, CDR3 DNA. A D gene is named only where the DNA matches it firmly. Expanded clones are given a class, and other clones once, few, many or no size at all.

j_gene: TRBJ2-2; v_gene: TRBV25-1; d_gene: TRBD1; abundance: NA; CDR3aa: CASGGGTGGTGELFF; CDR3nt: TGTGCCAGCGGGGGGGGGACAGGGGGAACCGGGGAGCTGTTTTTT
j_gene: TRBJ1-1; v_gene: TRBV5-6; d_gene: NA; abundance: NA; CDR3aa: CASSPRMSWMNTEAFF; CDR3nt: TGTGCCAGCAGCCCGAGGATGAGTTGGATGAACACTGAAGCTTTCTTT
j_gene: TRBJ2-5; v_gene: TRBV2; d_gene: TRBD2; abundance: NA; CDR3aa: CASSEPTSGRARETQYF; CDR3nt: TGTGCCAGCAGTGAACCCACTAGCGGGAGGGCCCGGGAGACCCAGTACTTC
j_gene: TRBJ1-2; v_gene: TRBV27; d_gene: TRBD1; abundance: NA; CDR3aa: CASSPRQGSYGYTF; CDR3nt: TGTGCCAGCAGTCCTCGACAGGGTTCCTATGGCTACACCTTC
j_gene: TRBJ1-1; v_gene: TRBV5-1; d_gene: NA; abundance: NA; CDR3aa: CASSPEIAGEGTEAFF; CDR3nt: TGCGCCAGCAGCCCGGAGATTGCGGGGGAGGGCACTGAAGCTTTCTTT
j_gene: TRBJ2-1; v_gene: TRBV5-1; d_gene: TRBD1; abundance: NA; CDR3aa: CASSRLDRDYNEQFF; CDR3nt: TGCGCCAGCAGCCGACTGGACAGGGACTACAATGAGCAGTTCTTC
j_gene: TRBJ1-1; v_gene: TRBV14; d_gene: NA; abundance: NA; CDR3aa: CASSQALGRNTEAFF; CDR3nt: TGTGCCAGCAGCCAAGCGTTGGGGCGGAACACTGAAGCTTTCTTT
j_gene: TRBJ2-2; v_gene: TRBV7-2; d_gene: NA; abundance: NA; CDR3aa: CASSPPSPGELFF; CDR3nt: TGTGCCAGCAGCCCCCCCTCCCCCGGGGAGCTGTTTTTT
j_gene: TRBJ2-1; v_gene: TRBV18; d_gene: TRBD1; abundance: once; CDR3aa: CASSPQGTGEQFF; CDR3nt: TGTGCCAGCTCACCCCAGGGGACAGGTGAGCAGTTCTTC
j_gene: TRBJ1-1; v_gene: TRBV7-9; d_gene: TRBD1; abundance: NA; CDR3aa: CASIGTANTEAFF; CDR3nt: TGTGCCAGTATCGGGACAGCGAACACTGAAGCTTTCTTT
j_gene: TRBJ1-3; v_gene: TRBV18; d_gene: NA; abundance: NA; CDR3aa: CASSGQGGSGNTIYF; CDR3nt: TGTGCCAGCTCGGGTCAGGGCGGCTCTGGAAACACCATATATTTT
j_gene: TRBJ1-3; v_gene: TRBV5-1; d_gene: TRBD1; abundance: NA; CDR3aa: CASSADRGGNTIYF; CDR3nt: TGCGCCAGCAGCGCAGACAGGGGGGGAAACACCATATATTTT
j_gene: TRBJ1-2; v_gene: TRBV5-6; d_gene: TRBD1; abundance: NA; CDR3aa: CASSWGQGWSGYTF; CDR3nt: TGTGCCAGCAGCTGGGGACAGGGATGGTCTGGCTACACCTTC
j_gene: TRBJ2-5; v_gene: TRBV18; d_gene: NA; abundance: NA; CDR3aa: CASHPRTITGETQYF; CDR3nt: TGTGCCAGCCACCCTCGTACCATAACCGGGGAGACCCAGTACTTC